The 25 T cell receptor beta chains below were found in one sample sequenced in a study of blood T cells in healthy people across ages (dated by TCRdb to 2015 to 2017). Preparation of the library involved 5' RACE. The reads were generated on an Illumina HiSeq 2500. A second PCR of 7 to 11 cycles was performed with a sample-barcoded 5' primer and a J-beta primer mix. TCRdb ran its own pipeline on the public reads, namely fastp trimming at Q25 and MiXCR clone calling, and kept in-frame beta chains. Rows with one shared CDR3 protein collapse into an entry with the most common genes and DNA. The sample table records about 940,000 distinct CDR3 sequences; 45% to 50% of these occur just once. The top ten hold roughly 13% of the sample. The sequencing sample was made of blood. These TCRs come from a man aged 25-45 years in good health.

The V gene is TRBV7-9, the J gene TRBJ2-1; perhaps TRBD2 as D (5 bases). The CDR3 has 15 residues. The germline V gene has CDR1 SEHNR and CDR2 FQNEAQ (reference sequence). V gave up 4 bases and J gave up 7 bases, with 17 bases separating them. In DNA form, the CDR3 reads TGTGCCAGCAGCTCGGGTCCGGTGGGAGTGAATGAGCAGTTCTTC. Protein: CASSSGPVGVNEQFF.

The sample holds a few counts of this clonotype. This rearrangement joins TRBV6-5 to TRBJ2-1, with unresolved D. The germline gives CDR1 MNHEY, CDR2 SVGAGI. This CDR3 has 14 residues. Trimming took 0 bases from V and 6 from J, leaving 9 bases between them. The CDR3 DNA follows: TGTGCCAGCAGTTACTCTCCTACCCTCAATGAGCAGTTCTTC. Translated: CASSYSPTLNEQFF.

The rearrangement joins TRBV12-3 or TRBV12-4 to TRBJ2-5, with 7 bases lining up with TRBD1. The CDR3 spans 14 residues. V lost 6 bases, J lost 5 bases, and 9 bases stayed unmatched. The CDR3 nucleotides read TGTGCCAGCAGACCAAACAGGGGCCAGGAGACCCAGTACTTC. Amino acids: CASRPNRGQETQYF.

The chain employs TRBV4-2 and TRBJ2-3; D is ambiguous. Trimming stripped 0 bases from V and 4 bases from J, with 5 bases between. This CDR3 contains 13 residues. Germline V lookup: CDR1 LGHNA, CDR2 YNFKEQ. The chain's CDR3 is CASSQDNPDTQYF. CDR3 nucleotides: TGTGCCAGCAGCCAAGACAACCCAGATACGCAGTATTTT.

This clonotype turned up a few times. The chain carries TRBV9 and TRBJ2-1; possible D gene TRBD1, 6 bases. The V gene's germline CDR1 is SGDLS and CDR2 YYNGEE. Trimming took 3 bases from V and 6 from J, leaving 16 bases between them. CDR3 length equals 15 residues. CDR3 amino acids: CASSGMGARGNEQFF. In nucleotides, the CDR3 is TGTGCCAGCAGCGGAATGGGGGCTCGGGGCAATGAGCAGTTCTTC.

This clonotype was counted between two and nine times. The J gene is TRBJ2-1, the V gene TRBV2; no clear D. Trimming cost V 6 bases and J 2 bases, with 8 bases left between them. Germline V gene sequence: CDR1 SNHLY, CDR2 FYNNEI. CDR3 size: 13 residues. DNA of the CDR3: TGTGCCAGCAGAGTTTCCCCCTACAATGAGCAGTTCTTC. It specifies CASRVSPYNEQFF.

The chain joins TRBV11-2 to TRBJ2-5; D is perhaps TRBD2 (5 bases). CDR3 size: 14 residues. Germline V gene data show CDR1 as SGHAT and CDR2 as FQNNGV. Trimming removed 5 bases from V and 2 bases from J, with 12 bases in between. The CDR3: CASSQTPGQETQYF. The CDR3 DNA follows: TGTGCCAGCAGCCAGACCCCGGGACAAGAGACCCAGTACTTC.

V gene TRBV11-2 combines with J gene TRBJ1-2, with TRBD1 matching over 7 bases. The CDR3 is 18 residues long. CDR1 and CDR2 from the germline V gene are SGHAT and FQNNGV. The J segment lost 0 bases and the V segment lost 1 base, leaving 11 bases of the junction unmatched. CDR3 in amino acids: CASSLAPTGHRANYGYTF. In DNA form, the CDR3 reads TGTGCCAGCAGCTTAGCCCCGACAGGGCACCGAGCTAACTATGGCTACACCTTC.

This clonotype was detected only a few times. The V gene is TRBV3-1, the J gene TRBJ2-3; 8 bases map to TRBD2. The CDR3 consists of 16 residues. Germline V lookup: CDR1 LGHDT, CDR2 YNNKEL (reference sequence). J was trimmed by 9 bases and V by 4 bases; bases with no gene match: 15. This CDR3 is CASSLRSGGNSETQYF. The CDR3 nucleotides are TGTGCCAGCAGCCTACGAAGCGGGGGCAATTCGGAGACGCAGTATTTT.

A few counts support this clonotype. The chain couples TRBV11-2 to TRBJ2-1, with 12 positions matching TRBD2. V shed 3 bases and J 4 bases; nucleotides not matched to a gene: 4. CDR1 and CDR2 from the germline V gene are SGHAT and FQNNGV. CDR3 length: 16 amino acids. The CDR3 sequence is CASSFQLAGGYNEQFF. The CDR3 nucleotides are TGTGCCAGCAGCTTCCAACTAGCGGGGGGATACAATGAGCAGTTCTTC.

This chain connects TRBV29-1 to TRBJ1-2; maybe TRBD1 (5 bases). CDR3 size: 11 residues. Germline V gene data show CDR1 as SQVTM and CDR2 as ANQGSEA. V dropped 8 bases and J dropped 5 bases, with 12 bases sitting between them. The CDR3 coding sequence is TGCAGCTTTACGACAGCTTATGGCTACACCTTC. Translated: CSFTTAYGYTF.

The V and J genes are TRBV4-2 and TRBJ2-7, with TRBD1 matching over 8 bases. Unmatched junction bases numbered 12, after V lost 0 bases and J lost 2 bases. This CDR3 has 18 residues. CDR1 and CDR2 from the germline V gene are LGHNA and YNFKEQ. As DNA, the CDR3 is TGTGCCAGCAGCCAAGATCTGGGTCCAGGGACAGGAGCCTACGAGCAGTACTTC. This codes for CASSQDLGPGTGAYEQYF.

This clonotype was found many times. This chain links TRBV20-1 with TRBJ1-4; the D gene is possibly TRBD1 (6 bases). Germline CDR1 DFQATT, CDR2 SNEGSKA (reference sequence). Trimming took 6 bases from V and 0 from J, leaving 17 bases between them. The CDR3 loop spans 16 amino acids. Here the CDR3 reads CSATTDRQSTNEKLFF. In DNA form, the CDR3 reads TGCAGTGCAACAACCGACAGGCAATCAACTAATGAAAAACTGTTTTTT.

This clonotype was counted between two and nine times. The V gene is TRBV7-2, the J gene TRBJ2-1; TRBD2 matches at 11 bases. V shed 5 bases and J 6 bases; nucleotides not matched to a gene: 9. CDR1 and CDR2 (germline): SGHTA, FQGNSA. This CDR3 spans 16 amino acids. The chain's CDR3 is CASSPELAGAVNEQFF. The CDR3 nucleotides are TGTGCCAGCAGCCCCGAACTAGCGGGGGCCGTCAATGAGCAGTTCTTC. The complete variable domain, with remaining parts taken from reference TRBV7-2 and TRBJ2-1, reads GAGVSQSPSNKVTEKGKDVELRCDPISGHTALYWYRQSLGQGLEFLIYFQGNSAPDKSGLPSDRFSAERTGGSVSTLTIQRTQQEDSAVYLCASSPELAGAVNEQFFGPGTRLTVL.

CDR3 nucleotide sequence: TGTGCCAGCAGCCAAGATCTGCGCGGGGGTGAGACCCAGTACTTC. As protein: CASSQDLRGGETQYF. This chain uses TRBV3-1 with TRBJ2-5; 7 nucleotides match TRBD2. V was pared by 0 bases and J by 5 bases, with 6 bases of the junction left unmatched. The germline V gene has CDR1 LGHDT and CDR2 YNNKEL (reference sequence). The CDR3 is 15 amino acids.

V gene TRBV6-1 combines with J gene TRBJ2-1, with 12 bases fitting TRBD2. This CDR3 is built from 16 residues. Germline V gene sequence: CDR1 MNHNS, CDR2 SASEGT. V trimming: 4 bases; J trimming: 4 bases; junction bases outside the gene matches: 5. The CDR3 sequence: CASSGLAGVLYNEQFF. CDR3 DNA: TGTGCCAGCAGTGGACTAGCGGGGGTCCTTTACAATGAGCAGTTCTTC.

On this clonotype itself: Mismatch with germline at one junction end may stem from a read error. This sequence joins TRBV7-7 and TRBJ2-6, with TRBD2 as a possible D gene (5 bases). CDR3 length: 15 amino acids. Germline V lookup: CDR1 SSHAT, CDR2 FNYEAQ (reference sequence). CDR3 coding DNA: TGTGCTAGCAGCCCGGGAAACTCTGGGGCCAACGTCCTGACTTTC. This translates into CASSPGNSGANVLTF. Using reference TRBV7-7 and TRBJ2-6 for the parts outside the CDR3, the full variable domain is GAGVSQSPRYKVTKRGQDVTLRCDPISSHATLYWYQQALGQGPEFLTYFNYEAQPDKSGLPSDRFSAERPEGSISTLTIQRTEQRDSAMYRCASSPGNSGANVLTFGAGSRLTVL.

The chain is built from TRBV18 and TRBJ1-1, with 8 bases identical to TRBD1. The CDR3 runs 14 residues. In germline, CDR1 is KGHSH, CDR2 LQKENI. Trimming removed 1 base from V and 8 bases from J; junction bases left unmatched: 6. CDR3 coding DNA: TGTGCCAGCTCACCACTCTTGGACAGGGCCGAAGCTTTCTTT. As protein: CASSPLLDRAEAFF.

This clonotype was seen at least ten times. The chain is built from TRBV20-1 and TRBJ2-7; 7 bases match TRBD1. Losses at the gene ends were 1 base for V and 0 bases for J; bases not matched to a gene: 12. The CDR3 contains 17 residues. CDR1 is DFQATT, CDR2 SNEGSKA, per germline (reference sequence). The CDR3 nucleotides read TGCAGTGCTAGAGGACAGGGCGACGATGCCTTCTCCTACGAGCAGTACTTC. Encoded protein: CSARGQGDDAFSYEQYF.

This clonotype was observed a few times. This rearrangement joins TRBV5-1 to TRBJ2-1; no clear D. Trimming removed 3 bases at V and 3 bases at J, with 7 bases between. CDR1 and CDR2 from the germline V gene are SGHRS and YFSETQ. The CDR3 loop spans 13 amino acids. CDR3 residues: CASSYGDYNEQFF. CDR3 bases: TGCGCCAGCAGCTACGGAGACTACAATGAGCAGTTCTTC.

The V call is TRBV5-1, the J call TRBJ1-2; D is perhaps TRBD1 (5 bases). CDR3 length equals 15 residues. Deletions cut 0 bases from V and 3 bases from J, with 12 bases between. CDR1 is SGHRS, CDR2 YFSETQ, per germline. The DNA for the CDR3 is TGCGCCAGCAGCTTGGCCTTGGGGGGAGACTATGGCTACACCTTC. It translates to CASSLALGGDYGYTF.

The chain is built from TRBV20-1 and TRBJ2-1; D possibly corresponds to TRBD1 (5 bases). The CDR3 sequence is 13 residues long. V lost 5 bases and J 10 bases, leaving 18 bases between the germline ends. CDR1 and CDR2 (germline): DFQATT, SNEGSKA (reference sequence). Here the CDR3 reads CSAEGGAIYEQFF. The CDR3 bases are TGCAGTGCTGAAGGTGGGGCAATCTACGAGCAGTTCTTC.

This chain joins TRBV7-2 and TRBJ2-5, with D possibly TRBD1 on 5 matching bases. The germline V and J ends were trimmed by 2 bases and 11 bases, with 15 bases remaining between them. Germline V gene sequence: CDR1 SGHTA, CDR2 FQGNSA. The CDR3 consists of 13 residues. The DNA of the CDR3 is TGTGCCAGCAGCTTATCCCAGGGCGCTGAGCAGTACTTC. As protein: CASSLSQGAEQYF.

This clonotype was recorded only once. One end of the junction does not line up with germline, which may come from a read error. The V call is TRBV7-2, the J call TRBJ2-7, with 8 bases aligning to TRBD2. In germline, CDR1 is SGHTA, CDR2 FQGNSA. There are 15 residues in the CDR3. In DNA, the CDR3 is TGCGCCAGCAGTTTTACGGGAGGGGGGCCCTACGAGCAGTACTTC. Its translation: CASSFTGGGPYEQYF.

V gene TRBV18 combines with J gene TRBJ1-3; unclear D gene. The CDR3 totals 15 residues. Deletions cut 6 bases from V and 6 bases from J, with 18 bases between. The germline V gene has CDR1 KGHSH and CDR2 LQKENI. CDR3 sequence (DNA): TGTGCCAGCTCCGAACTGGGGATGTCGGTAAACACCATATATTTT. Translation: CASSELGMSVNTIYF.